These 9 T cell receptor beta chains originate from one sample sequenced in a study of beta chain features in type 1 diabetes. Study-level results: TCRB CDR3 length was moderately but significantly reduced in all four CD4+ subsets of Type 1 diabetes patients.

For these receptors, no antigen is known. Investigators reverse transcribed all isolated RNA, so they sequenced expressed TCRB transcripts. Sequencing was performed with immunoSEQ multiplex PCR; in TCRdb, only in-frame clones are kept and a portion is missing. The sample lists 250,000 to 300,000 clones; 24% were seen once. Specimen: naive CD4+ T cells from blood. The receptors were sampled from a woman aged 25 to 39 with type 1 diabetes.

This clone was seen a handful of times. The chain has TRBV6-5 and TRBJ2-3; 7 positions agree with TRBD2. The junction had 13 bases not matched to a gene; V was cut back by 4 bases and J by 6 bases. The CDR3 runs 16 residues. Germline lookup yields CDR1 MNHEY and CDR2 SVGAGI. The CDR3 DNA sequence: TGTGCCAGCAGTTCCTACCGGGACTACCCGCCCGATACGCAGTATTTT. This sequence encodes CASSSYRDYPPDTQYF.

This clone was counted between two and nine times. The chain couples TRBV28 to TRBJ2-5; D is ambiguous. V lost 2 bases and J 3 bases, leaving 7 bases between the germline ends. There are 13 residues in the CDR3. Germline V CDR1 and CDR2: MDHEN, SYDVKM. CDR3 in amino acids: CASSLGQEETQYF. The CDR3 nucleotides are TGTGCCAGCAGTTTAGGCCAGGAAGAGACCCAGTACTTC.

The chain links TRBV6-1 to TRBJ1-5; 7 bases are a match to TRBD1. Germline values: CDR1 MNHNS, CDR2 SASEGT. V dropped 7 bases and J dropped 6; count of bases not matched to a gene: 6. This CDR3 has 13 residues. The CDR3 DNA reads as TGTGCCAGCAACCGACAGGGAGGTCAGCCCCAGCATTTT. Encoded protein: CASNRQGGQPQHF.

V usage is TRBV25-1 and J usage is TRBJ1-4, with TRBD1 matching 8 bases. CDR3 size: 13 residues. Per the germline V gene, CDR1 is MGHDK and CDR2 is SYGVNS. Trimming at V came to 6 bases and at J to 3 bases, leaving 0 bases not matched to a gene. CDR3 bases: TGTGCCAGCAGGGACAGGGCTAATGAAAAACTGTTTTTT. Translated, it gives CASRDRANEKLFF. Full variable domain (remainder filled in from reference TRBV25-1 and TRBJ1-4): EADIYQTPRYLVIGTGKKITLECSQTMGHDKMYWYQQDPGMELHLIHYSYGVNSTEKGDLSSESTVSRIRTEHFPLTLESARPSHTSQYLCASRDRANEKLFFGSGTQLSVL.

The CDR3 DNA follows: TGTGCCAGCAGCCCCACAGGGATGGGGAACACTGAAGCTTTCTTT. It yields the protein CASSPTGMGNTEAFF. J is TRBJ1-1 and V is TRBV7-3, with a possible D match to TRBD1 (6 bases). Germline lookup yields CDR1 SGHTA and CDR2 FQGTGA. V dropped 5 bases and J dropped 1 base, with 14 bases sitting between them. The CDR3 runs 15 residues.

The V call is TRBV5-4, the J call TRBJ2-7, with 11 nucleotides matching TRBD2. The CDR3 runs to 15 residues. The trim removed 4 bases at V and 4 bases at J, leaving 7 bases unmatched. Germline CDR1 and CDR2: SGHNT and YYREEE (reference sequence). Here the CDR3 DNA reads TGTGCCAGCAGCCCGGAGACTAGCGGGACATACGAGCAGTACTTC. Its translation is CASSPETSGTYEQYF.

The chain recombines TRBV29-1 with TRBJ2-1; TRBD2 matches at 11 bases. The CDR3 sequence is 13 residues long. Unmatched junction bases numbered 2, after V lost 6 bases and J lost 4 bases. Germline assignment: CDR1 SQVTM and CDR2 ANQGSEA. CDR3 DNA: TGCAGCGTAGGGACTAGCGGATACAATGAGCAGTTCTTC. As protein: CSVGTSGYNEQFF.

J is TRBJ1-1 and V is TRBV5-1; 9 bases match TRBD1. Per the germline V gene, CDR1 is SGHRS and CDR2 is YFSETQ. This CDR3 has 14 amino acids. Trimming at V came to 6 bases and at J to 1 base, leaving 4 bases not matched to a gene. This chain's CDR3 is CASTPQGANTEAFF. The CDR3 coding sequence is TGCGCCAGCACCCCACAGGGGGCGAACACTGAAGCTTTCTTT.

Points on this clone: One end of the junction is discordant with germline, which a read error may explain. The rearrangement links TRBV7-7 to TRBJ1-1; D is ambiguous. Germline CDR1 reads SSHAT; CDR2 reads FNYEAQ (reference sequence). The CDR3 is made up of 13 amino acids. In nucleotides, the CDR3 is TGTGCTAGCAGCTCGAACCCGGGAACTGAAGCTTTCTTT. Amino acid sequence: CASSSNPGTEAFF.